One sample yielded the 2 T cell receptor beta chains listed below, sequenced in a study of a mutant IDH1 vaccine in newly diagnosed glioma. Repertoires were generated with immunoSEQ multiplex PCR, while TCRdb's copy carries only in-frame clones and drops some. The sample yields around 60,000 clones, 70% to 90% seen once. No antigen is known for these receptors. Noted time point: week 23, last vaccination. The vaccine gave 300 ug of a 20-mer mutant IDH1 peptide subcutaneously per dose. Here the sequenced sample was PBMCs, taken from a glioma patient whose treatment included an IDH1 peptide vaccine. All receptors derive from a man aged 25 to 40 with glioma.

V gene TRBV27 combines with J gene TRBJ1-1, with a possible D match to TRBD1 (5 bases). Looked up from germline, CDR1 is MNHEY and CDR2 is SMNVEV (reference sequence). CDR3 length equals 15 residues. V dropped 2 bases and J dropped 6 bases, with 16 bases sitting between them. CDR3: CASSLRAREDAEAFF. CDR3 bases: TGTGCCAGCAGTTTAAGGGCCAGGGAGGATGCTGAAGCTTTCTTT.

As for this clone: Other nucleotide sequences in the sample specify the same CDR3. J is TRBJ2-7 and V is TRBV5-1, with D possibly matching TRBD1 (5 bases). Trimming shortened V by 0 bases and J by 5 bases, and 15 bases separated the two germline ends. The CDR3 spans 15 residues. In germline, CDR1 is SGHRS, CDR2 YFSETQ. CDR3 sequence (DNA): TGCGCCAGCAGCTTGGCTGGGCCAGGGTATAACGAGCAGTACTTC. Translation: CASSLAGPGYNEQYF.